This section outlines one T cell receptor beta chain sequence together with its context. The V gene lost 6 bases and the J gene lost 0 bases, with 5 bases spanning the gap. This CDR3 region has 12 residues. Germline V lookup: CDR1 WSHSY, CDR2 SAAADI. The data are from a study of blood T cell repertoires in COVID-19. Turning to the study itself: Sites in the United States, Italy and Spain provided acute and convalescent COVID-19 samples. In each case, the material was cDNA or gDNA derived from T cells, B-cell-depleted T cells, or PBMCs.

In the original workflow: The authors estimated nucleated cell counts from reference gene primer amplification. Generated by immunoSEQ multiplex PCR, the TCRdb table keeps only in-frame clones and is missing some. D and trimming come from the DNA, and the V and J calls and clone size come from that table. The sample shows about 160,000 clones, 75% to 90% of them seen only once. Sequencing was done on a sample of peripheral blood. V gene TRBV10-2 combines with J gene TRBJ1-1; D gene ambiguous. This TCR was recovered from a human donor in a cohort sampled during active COVID-19. This chain's CDR3 is CASRAVNTEAFF. In DNA form, the CDR3 reads TGCGCCAGCAGAGCGGTGAACACTGAAGCTTTCTTT.